The 6 T cell receptor beta chains below all came from one sample that was sequenced in a study of T-cell memory formation after mild COVID-19. TCRdb re-derived calls from the 5' RACE reads in MiXCR, one entry per CDR3 protein. The sample lists about 250,000 distinct CDR3 sequences, over 15% occurring once. Specimen: PBMCs or a T cell subset sorted from them (not recorded which). All receptors come from an adult woman who had mild COVID-19 (a few samples of this study predate the infection). Cell type and time point are not known.

V is TRBV24-1 and J is TRBJ1-5, with a tentative D call TRBD1 (6 bases). This CDR3 region has 14 residues. The germline V gene encodes CDR1 KGHDR and CDR2 SFDVKD. Trimming pared 3 bases from V and 1 base from J, leaving 6 bases between. CDR3 sequence: CATSDQGSNQPQHF. In DNA form, the CDR3 reads TGTGCCACCAGTGATCAGGGGAGCAATCAGCCCCAGCATTTT.

This clonotype was seen a handful of times. The J gene is TRBJ2-4, the V gene TRBV6-6, with 7 bases fitting TRBD1. V lost 7 bases and J lost 5; bases outside the gene matches: 5. The CDR3 is 13 amino acids. Germline V gene data show CDR1 as MNHNY and CDR2 as SVGAGI (reference sequence). For the CDR3, the DNA is TGTGCCAGCACGCAGGGGGACCAAAACATTCAGTACTTC. Translating it yields CASTQGDQNIQYF.

This clonotype has a handful of counts. The chain recombines TRBV24-1 with TRBJ1-2, with 7 bases lining up with TRBD1. CDR1 is KGHDR, CDR2 SFDVKD, per germline. Germline trimming cut 9 bases from V and 1 base from J; bases unmatched to any gene: 4. The length of the CDR3 is 13 residues. The CDR3, as DNA: TGTGCCACCCGCGACAGGGATAACTATGGCTACACCTTC. The encoded protein is CATRDRDNYGYTF.

The chain couples TRBV7-2 to TRBJ1-3; 7 bases are a match to TRBD1. This CDR3 is 15 amino acids long. J was trimmed by 2 bases and V by 5 bases; bases with no gene match: 6. Germline CDR1 SGHTA, CDR2 FQGNSA. The DNA for the CDR3 is TGTGCCAGCAGCCCACAGACAGGGCCTGGAAACACCATATATTTT. Its translation: CASSPQTGPGNTIYF.

This chain uses TRBV11-2 with TRBJ2-5, with TRBD1 matching 12 bases. The trim removed 6 bases at V and 5 bases at J, leaving 7 bases unmatched. Germline assignment: CDR1 SGHAT and CDR2 FQNNGV. The CDR3 has 15 amino acids. The DNA for the CDR3 is TGTGCCAGCAGTCGGGGGACAGGGGGCTGGGAGACCCAGTACTTC. Its translation is CASSRGTGGWETQYF.

There are many counts of this clonotype. The DNA for the CDR3 is TGTGCCAGCATCCGGCTTCCGGAGGAGACCCAGTACTTC. As protein: CASIRLPEETQYF. V and J are TRBV12-3 or TRBV12-4 and TRBJ2-5; D unresolved. There are 13 residues in the CDR3. Trimming left V 7 bases short and J 5 bases short, with 14 bases between.